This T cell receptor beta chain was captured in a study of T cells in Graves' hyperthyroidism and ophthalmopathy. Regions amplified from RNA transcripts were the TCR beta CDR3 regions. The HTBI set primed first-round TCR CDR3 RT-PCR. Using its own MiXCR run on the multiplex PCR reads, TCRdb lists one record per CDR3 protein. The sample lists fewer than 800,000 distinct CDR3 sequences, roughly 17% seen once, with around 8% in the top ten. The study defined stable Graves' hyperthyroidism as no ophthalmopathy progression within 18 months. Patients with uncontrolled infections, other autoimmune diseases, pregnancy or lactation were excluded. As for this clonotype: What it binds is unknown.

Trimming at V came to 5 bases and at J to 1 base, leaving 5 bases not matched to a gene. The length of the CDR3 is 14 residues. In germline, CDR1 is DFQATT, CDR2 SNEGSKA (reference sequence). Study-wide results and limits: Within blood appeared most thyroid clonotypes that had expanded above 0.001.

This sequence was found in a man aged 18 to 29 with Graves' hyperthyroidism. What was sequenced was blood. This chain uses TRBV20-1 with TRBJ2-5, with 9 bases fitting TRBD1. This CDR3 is CSAPTTGGQETQYF. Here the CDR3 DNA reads TGCAGTGCTCCAACGACAGGGGGCCAAGAGACCCAGTACTTC.